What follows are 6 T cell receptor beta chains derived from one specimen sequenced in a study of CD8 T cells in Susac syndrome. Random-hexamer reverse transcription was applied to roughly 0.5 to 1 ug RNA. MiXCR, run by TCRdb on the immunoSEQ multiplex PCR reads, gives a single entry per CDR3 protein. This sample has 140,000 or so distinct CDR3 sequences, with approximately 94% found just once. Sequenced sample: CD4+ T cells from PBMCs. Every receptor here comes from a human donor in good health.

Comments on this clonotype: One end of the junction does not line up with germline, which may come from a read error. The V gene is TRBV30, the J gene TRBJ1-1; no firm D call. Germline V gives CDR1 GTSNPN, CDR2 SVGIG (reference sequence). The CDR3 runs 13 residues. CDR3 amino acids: CAWSTPPNPEAFF. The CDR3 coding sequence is TGTGCCTGGAGTACCCCCCCGAACCCTGAAGCTTTCTTT.

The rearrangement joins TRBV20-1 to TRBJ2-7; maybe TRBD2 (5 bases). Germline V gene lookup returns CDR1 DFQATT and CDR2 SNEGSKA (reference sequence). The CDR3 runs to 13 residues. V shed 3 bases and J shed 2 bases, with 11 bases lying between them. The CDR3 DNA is TGCAGTGCTAGTGGAGCGGACGCCTACGAGCAGTACTTC. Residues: CSASGADAYEQYF.

This chain's CDR3 is CGAKREGANTEAFF. The CDR3 DNA reads as TGCGGGGCGAAAAGGGAGGGGGCGAACACTGAAGCTTTCTTT. The genes are TRBV20-1 and TRBJ1-1; 7 bases align to TRBD1. This CDR3 comprises 14 residues. Germline CDR1 DFQATT, CDR2 SNEGSKA (reference sequence).

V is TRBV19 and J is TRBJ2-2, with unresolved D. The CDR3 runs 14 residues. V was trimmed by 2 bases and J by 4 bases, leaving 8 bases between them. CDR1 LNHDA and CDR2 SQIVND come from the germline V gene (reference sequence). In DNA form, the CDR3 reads TGTGCCAGTAGTATATATGGGTCCACCGGGGAGCTGTTTTTT. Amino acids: CASSIYGSTGELFF.

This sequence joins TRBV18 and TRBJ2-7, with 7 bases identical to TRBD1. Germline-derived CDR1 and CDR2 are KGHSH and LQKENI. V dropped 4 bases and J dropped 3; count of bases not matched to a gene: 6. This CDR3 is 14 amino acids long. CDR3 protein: CASSLRQGDYEQYF. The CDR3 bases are TGTGCCAGCTCACTCCGACAGGGAGACTACGAGCAGTACTTC. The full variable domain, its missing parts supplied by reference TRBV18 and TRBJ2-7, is NAGVMQNPRHLVRRRGQEARLRCSPMKGHSHVYWYRQLPEEGLKFMVYLQKENIIDESGMPKERFSAEFPKEGPSILRIQQVVRGDSAAYFCASSLRQGDYEQYFGPGTRLTVT.

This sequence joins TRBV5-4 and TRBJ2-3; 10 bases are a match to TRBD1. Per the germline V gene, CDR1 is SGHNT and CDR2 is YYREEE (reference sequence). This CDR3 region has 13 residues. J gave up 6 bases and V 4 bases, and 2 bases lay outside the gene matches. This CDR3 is CASSPDRGDTQYF. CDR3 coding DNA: TGTGCCAGCAGCCCGGACAGGGGGGATACGCAGTATTTT.